These 17 T cell receptor beta chains were sequenced from one sample in a study of blood T cells in healthy people across ages. Together with a sample-barcoded 5' primer, a J-beta primer mix was included in a second PCR lasting roughly 6 to 12 cycles. Using its own MiXCR run on the 5' RACE reads, TCRdb lists one record per CDR3 protein. The sample contains hundreds of thousands of distinct CDR3 sequences, about 55% of which appear only once. Sequencing was performed on blood. These receptors all stem from a man older than 75 in good health.

Worth noting for this clonotype: The junction shows a germline mismatch at one end, possibly a read error. The chain employs TRBV5-1 and TRBJ2-1; D unclear. The CDR3 extends over 14 amino acids. Germline V gene sequence: CDR1 SGHRS, CDR2 YFSETQ. The CDR3 sequence: CAGSLSGVVDEQFF. The CDR3 coding sequence is TGCGCCGGCAGCTTATCTGGGGTGGTGGATGAGCAGTTCTTC.

The genes are TRBV11-2 and TRBJ2-4, with 9 bases aligning to TRBD1. V lost 5 bases and J lost 14; bases outside the gene matches: 7. The CDR3 contains 12 residues. Germline V gene lookup returns CDR1 SGHAT and CDR2 FQNNGV. The CDR3 DNA reads as TGTGCCAGCAGCATTGGACAGGGGAGGAAGTACTTC. Protein sequence: CASSIGQGRKYF.

This clonotype showed up just a few times. The CDR3 protein is CSVDGGRRDNEQFF. For the CDR3, the DNA is TGCAGCGTTGACGGTGGGAGGCGAGACAATGAGCAGTTCTTC. The gene calls are TRBV29-1 and TRBJ2-1; tentatively, D is TRBD2 (6 bases). CDR1 is SQVTM, CDR2 ANQGSEA, per germline. This CDR3 contains 14 residues. V lost 3 bases, J lost 5 bases, and 14 bases lay in between.

This clonotype was detected only a few times. V usage is TRBV27 and J usage is TRBJ2-1; D possibly corresponds to TRBD2 (5 bases). The CDR3 is made up of 12 amino acids. The V gene's germline CDR1 is MNHEY and CDR2 SMNVEV (reference sequence). Trimming removed 6 bases from V and 8 bases from J, with 11 bases in between. The CDR3 bases are TGTGCCAGCAGCACTAGTGTTCATGAGCAGTTCTTC. Translated: CASSTSVHEQFF.

This clonotype was seen only once. The V gene is TRBV10-3, the J gene TRBJ2-5; a possible D gene is TRBD1 (5 bases). The germline V gene encodes CDR1 ENHRY and CDR2 SYGVKD. The CDR3 has 16 amino acids. V dropped 0 bases and J dropped 11 bases, with 22 bases sitting between them. The CDR3: CAISESIGVGNNEQYF. The CDR3 DNA is TGTGCCATCAGTGAGTCGATAGGGGTAGGGAACAATGAGCAGTACTTC.

This clonotype was counted between two and nine times. The chain combines TRBV15 with TRBJ2-1; D possibly corresponds to TRBD2 (5 bases). The V and J ends lost 5 bases and 9 bases respectively, with 17 bases between them. CDR1 LNHNV and CDR2 YYDKDF come from the germline V gene (reference sequence). CDR3 length: 14 residues. The CDR3 reads CATSPGSFYGEQFF. DNA of the CDR3: TGTGCCACCAGCCCGGGGTCCTTCTACGGTGAGCAGTTCTTC. Full variable domain (rest looked up from reference TRBV15 and TRBJ2-1): DAMVIQNPRYQVTQFGKPVTLSCSQTLNHNVMYWYQQKSSQAPKLLFHYYDKDFNNEADTPDNFQSRRPNTSFCFLDIRSPGLGDTAMYLCATSPGSFYGEQFFGPGTRLTVL.

For the CDR3, the DNA is TGTGCCAGCAGCTTAAGTTACAGGGGCGATGGCTACACCTTC. This gives the protein CASSLSYRGDGYTF. V is TRBV7-9 and J is TRBJ1-2, with 7 bases aligning to TRBD1. The CDR3 is 14 amino acids. After removal of 2 bases from V and 6 bases from J, the junction contained 6 bases not matched to a gene. CDR1 SEHNR and CDR2 FQNEAQ come from the germline V gene (reference sequence).

V and J are TRBV21-1 and TRBJ2-3; TRBD2 is taken as the D call from the table, unchecked against the DNA. TRBV21-1 corresponds to a pseudogene. The CDR3 is 16 residues long. The CDR3 sequence: CASSNGLEGVGRYAYF. The CDR3 nucleotides read TGTGCCAGCAGCAATGGACTAGAAGGGGTAGGCAGATACGCGTATTTT.

The genes are TRBV12-3 or TRBV12-4 and TRBJ2-7; a weak D match, TRBD2 (6 bases). The ends were cut back, 3 bases at V and 0 bases at J, with 9 bases in the middle. The CDR3 consists of 14 residues. The CDR3 bases are TGTGCCAGCAGTTTGCCTAGCGCCTCCTACGAGCAGTACTTC. Its translation is CASSLPSASYEQYF.

V and J are TRBV6-5 and TRBJ1-4; D is uncertain. Looked up from germline, CDR1 is MNHEY and CDR2 is SVGAGI. With 8 bases removed from V and 8 bases from J, the gap between germline ends came to 18 bases. The CDR3 extends over 14 amino acids. The CDR3: CASGAGPLGEKLFF. CDR3 nucleotides: TGTGCCAGCGGCGCCGGACCGCTAGGAGAAAAACTGTTTTTT.

The V gene is TRBV29-1, the J gene TRBJ2-6; TRBD1 matches 9 bases. The V gene end was trimmed by 6 bases and the J gene end by 0 bases; junction bases not matched to a gene: 3. The CDR3 has 15 residues. In germline, CDR1 is SQVTM, CDR2 ANQGSEA. The CDR3 coding sequence is TGCAGCGTCCGACAGGGGGTCTCTGGGGCCAACGTCCTGACTTTC. It yields the protein CSVRQGVSGANVLTF.

CDR3 nucleotides: TGTGCCAGCAGCCTTACACAGCCAAAAACCACCAATACGCAGGGGAGCTCCTACAATGAGCAGTTCTTC. It specifies CASSLTQPKTTNTQGSSYNEQFF. The genes are TRBV11-1 and TRBJ2-1; a weak D match, TRBD1 (6 bases). Germline CDR1 is SGHAT and CDR2 is FQDESV (reference sequence). CDR3 length: 23 residues. With 5 bases removed from V and 0 bases from J, the gap between germline ends came to 35 bases.

The chain has TRBV27 and TRBJ2-5; 9 bases are shared with TRBD1. V was pared by 5 bases and J by 5 bases, with 3 bases of the junction left unmatched. The CDR3 consists of 13 residues. Germline CDR1 reads MNHEY; CDR2 reads SMNVEV (reference sequence). The CDR3 DNA follows: TGTGCCAGCAGTACAGGGGGCTGGGAGACCCAGTACTTC. Its translation is CASSTGGWETQYF.

The V and J genes are TRBV5-1 and TRBJ2-1; 11 nucleotides align to TRBD2. Germline CDR1 and CDR2: SGHRS and YFSETQ. After removal of 0 bases from V and 8 bases from J, the junction contained 10 bases not matched to a gene. This CDR3 is built from 17 residues. The CDR3 sequence: CASSLGGSGRAIDEQFF. As DNA, the CDR3 is TGCGCCAGCAGCTTGGGGGGTAGCGGGAGGGCCATCGATGAGCAGTTCTTC.

The chain carries TRBV15 and TRBJ2-3, with D unclear. The CDR3 has 13 residues. Germline assignment: CDR1 LNHNV and CDR2 YYDKDF (reference sequence). The CDR3 DNA follows: TGTGCACTTAAGGGCGGCCCCACAGATACGCAGTATTTT. Its protein is CALKGGPTDTQYF.

This clonotype appeared once. This CDR3 is missing its conserved last phenylalanine or tryptophan, likely due to a read error. Here the CDR3 reads CASSLVVLAASYNEQFV. The CDR3 coding sequence is TGTGCCAGCAGCTTAGTTGTACTAGCGGCCTCCTACAATGAGCAGTTCGTC. This chain joins TRBV7-8 and TRBJ2-1, with 8 bases lining up with TRBD2. The V segment lost 1 base and the J segment 0 bases; nucleotides outside the gene matches: 5. CDR3 length: 17 amino acids. Germline CDR1 and CDR2: SGHVS and FQNEAQ.

The chain combines TRBV7-6 with TRBJ2-7; D is unresolved. The CDR3 consists of 15 residues. With 5 bases removed from V and 2 bases from J, the gap between germline ends came to 16 bases. Germline-derived CDR1 and CDR2 are SGHVS and FNYEAQ. CDR3 residues: CASSPEFPLTYEQYF. The DNA for the CDR3 is TGTGCCAGCAGCCCCGAGTTCCCTCTGACCTACGAGCAGTACTTC.